This T cell receptor (beta chain) stems from a study of identical twins. Study results and caveats: The more abundant beta clonotypes in cord blood had fewer insertions, and memory repertoires did not show this. The study found that models underestimated out-of-frame TCR alpha sharing in monozygotic twins.

This clonotype has ten or more counts. As yet, its antigen is unknown. It was template switching that added a universal primer site, and there were unique molecular identifiers on the cDNA. TCRdb redid the calling of the 5' RACE reads with MiXCR, one entry per CDR3 protein. The data hold about 810,000 distinct CDR3 sequences, with around 12% observed a single time. From germline, CDR1 is SNHLY and CDR2 FYNNEI. Trimming at V came to 6 bases and at J to 0 bases, leaving 3 bases not matched to a gene. This CDR3 comprises 15 residues. This sample was shared with a second study, whose subject was yellow fever vaccine responses in identical twins.

The chain links TRBV2 to TRBJ2-1; 9 bases agree with TRBD1. The clonotype was recovered from a woman in her late teens or twenties in good health. Sequenced material: PBMCs. CDR3 sequence: CASRGTGSSYNEQFF. The CDR3 DNA is TGTGCCAGCAGGGGGACAGGGAGCTCCTACAATGAGCAGTTCTTC.